Below, 30 T cell receptor beta chains from the same sample are listed, as sequenced in a study of somatic mutations in cytotoxic T cells in rheumatoid arthritis. The protocol was immunoSEQ multiplex PCR, while the TCRdb copy is restricted to in-frame clones and leaves out a portion. The table records roughly 20,000 clones, roughly 82% of them present only once. The sample was CD8+ T cells sorted from blood. Every receptor here comes from an adult with rheumatoid arthritis.

This clone came up once. V and J are TRBV11-2 and TRBJ1-1; 9 bases are shared with TRBD1. Germline CDR1 SGHAT, CDR2 FQNNGV. Trimming took 4 bases from V and 0 from J; bases not matched to a gene: 3. The CDR3 totals 15 residues. Written as DNA, the CDR3 is TGTGCCAGCAGCTCCAGGACAGGGGTGAACACTGAAGCTTTCTTT. Translated, it gives CASSSRTGVNTEAFF. Full variable domain (remainder filled in from reference TRBV11-2 and TRBJ1-1): EAGVAQSPRYKIIEKRQSVAFWCNPISGHATLYWYQQILGQGPKLLIQFQNNGVVDDSQLPKDRFSAERLKGVDSTLKIQPAKLEDSAVYLCASSSRTGVNTEAFFGQGTRLTVV.

Details on this clone: The junction departs from germline at one end; a sequencing error may be responsible. The chain employs TRBV2 and TRBJ2-1; D unresolved. The CDR3 runs 13 residues. The germline V gene has CDR1 SNHLY and CDR2 FYNNEI. The CDR3 region has the DNA TGTGCCAGCAGTGAAATCCCCTACAATGGGCAGTTCTTC. Residues: CASSEIPYNGQFF. The whole variable domain, remainder taken from reference TRBV2 and TRBJ2-1, is EPEVTQTPSHQVTQMGQEVILRCVPISNHLYFYWYRQILGQKVEFLVSFYNNEISEKSEIFDDQFSVERPDGSNFTLKIRSTKLEDSAMYFCASSEIPYNGQFFGPGTRLTVL.

The chain links TRBV6-1 to TRBJ2-4, with D possibly TRBD2 on 6 matching bases. Germline values: CDR1 MNHNS, CDR2 SASEGT. V was clipped by 1 base and J by 6 bases, with 16 bases between them. This CDR3 comprises 16 residues. The CDR3: CASSEDGGDSVNIQYF. The CDR3 DNA reads TGTGCCAGCAGTGAAGACGGTGGGGACTCCGTAAACATTCAGTACTTC.

This chain joins TRBV6-1 and TRBJ1-1; 12 positions match TRBD1. Germline-derived CDR1 and CDR2 are MNHNS and SASEGT. This CDR3 has 17 residues. The J segment lost 1 base and the V segment lost 3 bases, leaving 6 bases of the junction unmatched. CDR3: CASSEAQGQGANTEAFF. The CDR3 DNA reads TGTGCCAGCAGTGAGGCCCAGGGACAGGGGGCGAACACTGAAGCTTTCTTT.

This chain connects TRBV25-1 to TRBJ2-7; D might be TRBD2 (6 bases). The V end was cut by 6 bases, the J end by 0 bases, with 12 bases between. CDR3 size: 14 residues. Germline CDR1 MGHDK, CDR2 SYGVNS. CDR3 residues: CASRRDGSSYEQYF. CDR3 in DNA: TGTGCCAGCAGGCGGGACGGGAGCTCCTACGAGCAGTACTTC.

This clone was seen a handful of times. This rearrangement joins TRBV19 to TRBJ2-7; no reliable D call. The V end lost 3 bases, the J end lost 0 bases, and 9 bases lay between the germline ends. Germline values: CDR1 LNHDA, CDR2 SQIVND (reference sequence). CDR3 size: 14 residues. CDR3 residues: CASSIRVNSYEQYF. DNA for the CDR3: TGTGCCAGTAGTATTCGAGTGAACTCCTACGAGCAGTACTTC.

This clone has just one count. V and J are TRBV4-3 and TRBJ1-2; 9 nucleotides align to TRBD1. The junction had 10 bases not matched to a gene; V was cut back by 1 base and J by 4 bases. CDR1 is LGHNA, CDR2 YSLEER, per germline. CDR3 length equals 17 residues. The CDR3 DNA is TGCGCCAGCAGCCAAGTGAACAGGGGGCGCCTAGGCTATGGCTACACCTTC. It encodes CASSQVNRGRLGYGYTF.

V and J are TRBV4-3 and TRBJ2-2; 9 nucleotides line up with TRBD1. The CDR3 is 16 residues long. J was trimmed by 0 bases and V by 3 bases; bases with no gene match: 2. The V gene's germline CDR1 is LGHNA and CDR2 YSLEER. This chain's CDR3 is CASSQDRGPNTGELFF. The CDR3 region has the DNA TGCGCCAGCAGCCAGGACAGGGGCCCGAACACCGGGGAGCTGTTTTTT.

This chain uses TRBV7-9 with TRBJ2-1; 14 bases map to TRBD2. Germline V gives CDR1 SEHNR, CDR2 FQNEAQ (reference sequence). Germline trimming cut 5 bases from V and 0 bases from J; bases unmatched to any gene: 9. The CDR3 totals 19 residues. For the CDR3, the DNA is TGTGCCAGCAGCCCACTAGTGGGACTAGCGGGAGTCTCCTACAATGAGCAGTTCTTC. It translates to CASSPLVGLAGVSYNEQFF.

The chain has TRBV13 and TRBJ1-4, with D tentatively TRBD1 (5 bases). Trimming took 4 bases from V and 7 from J, leaving 13 bases between them. This CDR3 spans 14 amino acids. Germline V lookup: CDR1 PRHDT, CDR2 FYEKMQ (reference sequence). The CDR3 spells CASSSRALREKLFF. The CDR3 region has the DNA TGTGCCAGCAGCTCCAGGGCCTTACGTGAAAAACTGTTTTTT.

This clone was observed a handful of times. The genes are TRBV7-2 and TRBJ2-2; TRBD1 aligns across 9 bases. The V gene's germline CDR1 is SGHTA and CDR2 FQGNSA. The CDR3 runs 15 residues. Trimming cost V 5 bases and J 7 bases; bases outside gene matches: 8. The CDR3 sequence is CASSAYRGQHGELFF. The CDR3 nucleotides are TGTGCCAGCAGCGCCTACAGGGGGCAGCACGGGGAGCTGTTTTTT.

The chain recombines TRBV4-2 with TRBJ2-1; TRBD1 aligns across 7 bases. Germline V gives CDR1 LGHNA, CDR2 YNFKEQ. The V and J ends lost 2 bases and 5 bases, in that order; junction bases with no gene match: 9. The CDR3 loop spans 16 amino acids. The CDR3 bases are TGTGCCAGCAGCCAAAAGACAGGGACATCCGACAATGAGCAGTTCTTC. It is translated as CASSQKTGTSDNEQFF.

The rearrangement joins TRBV29-1 to TRBJ2-7; D is possibly TRBD1 (6 bases). The CDR3 is 13 amino acids. Trimming shortened V by 6 bases and J by 2 bases, and 14 bases separated the two germline ends. In germline, CDR1 is SQVTM, CDR2 ANQGSEA. CDR3 bases: TGCAGCGTAGACGGGCAGGGGACCTACGAGCAGTACTTC. Translating it yields CSVDGQGTYEQYF.

The rearrangement joins TRBV27 to TRBJ2-1; TRBD2 might be the D (6 bases). The CDR3 covers 14 residues. The germline gives CDR1 MNHEY, CDR2 SMNVEV (reference sequence). Between the trimmed V and J ends, which lost 4 bases and 0 bases, there was a span of 7 bases. The CDR3 region has the DNA TGTGCCAGCAGTTCCGGGAGCTCCTACAATGAGCAGTTCTTC. Amino acids: CASSSGSSYNEQFF.

V is TRBV27 and J is TRBJ1-4; no clear D gene. From germline, CDR1 is MNHEY and CDR2 SMNVEV (reference sequence). Trimming removed 8 bases at V and 1 base at J, with 5 bases between. The length of the CDR3 is 12 residues. For the CDR3, the DNA is TGTGCCAGCCGCGAAACTAATGAAAAACTGTTTTTT. Translating it yields CASRETNEKLFF.

The chain joins TRBV6-6 to TRBJ2-7; TRBD2 matches 11 bases. Germline V gene lookup returns CDR1 MNHNY and CDR2 SVGAGI (reference sequence). There are 16 residues in the CDR3. With V trimmed by 1 base and J by 3 bases, 5 bases remained unmatched. CDR3 nucleotide sequence: TGTGCCAGCAGTTACTTGGCTAGCGGGGGGTACTACGAGCAGTACTTC. Protein product: CASSYLASGGYYEQYF.

This clone appeared a single time. The chain links TRBV15 to TRBJ2-7; weak D call: TRBD2 (6 bases). Trimming stripped 0 bases from V and 5 bases from J, with 14 bases between. The CDR3 runs 15 residues. The germline V gene has CDR1 LNHNV and CDR2 YYDKDF (reference sequence). CDR3 in amino acids: CATSRDRASAHEQYF. In nucleotides, the CDR3 is TGTGCCACCAGCAGAGATCGGGCTAGCGCCCACGAGCAGTACTTC.

The V call is TRBV12-5, the J call TRBJ1-2; D uncertain. The CDR3 is 14 residues long. With 6 bases removed from V and 3 bases from J, the gap between germline ends came to 14 bases. Germline V gene data show CDR1 as LGHNT and CDR2 as FRNRAP. The DNA for the CDR3 is TGTGCTAGTGGACCCCCGGTAAAGGACTATGGCTACACCTTC. It is translated as CASGPPVKDYGYTF.

This rearrangement joins TRBV11-3 to TRBJ2-1; the D is unclear. The CDR3 covers 14 residues. Germline loops: CDR1 SGHNT, CDR2 YENEEA. Trimming cost V 1 base and J 2 bases, with 6 bases left between them. The CDR3 sequence: CASSLGGTYNEQFF. The CDR3 coding sequence is TGTGCCAGCAGCTTAGGCGGAACCTACAATGAGCAGTTCTTC.

The chain uses TRBV6-1 and TRBJ1-1; D uncertain. Germline V lookup: CDR1 MNHNS, CDR2 SASEGT. V lost 0 bases and J 0 bases, leaving 5 bases between the germline ends. The CDR3 is 14 residues long. CDR3 loop: CASSEAAVNTEAFF. The CDR3 DNA follows: TGTGCCAGCAGTGAAGCGGCGGTGAACACTGAAGCTTTCTTT.

This sequence joins TRBV27 and TRBJ1-2, with a weak D call TRBD1 (6 bases). Trimming cost V 6 bases and J 1 base, with 12 bases left between them. Germline V gene sequence: CDR1 MNHEY, CDR2 SMNVEV (reference sequence). The CDR3 has 14 residues. For the CDR3, the DNA is TGTGCCAGCAGCGCTCACAGGGATAACTATGGCTACACCTTC. It translates to CASSAHRDNYGYTF.

The genes are TRBV19 and TRBJ2-7; either TRBD1 or TRBD2 may supply D (6 bases each). The germline V gene has CDR1 LNHDA and CDR2 SQIVND (reference sequence). The CDR3 spans 16 residues. V gave up 3 bases and J gave up 6 bases, with 21 bases separating them. The CDR3 region has the DNA TGTGCCAGTAGTATGAGTGCCGGTTGGCCGGGGGCCGAGCAGTACTTC. Translating gives CASSMSAGWPGAEQYF.

The chain joins TRBV10-3 to TRBJ1-5; no definite D call. CDR1 ENHRY and CDR2 SYGVKD come from the germline V gene. Trimming cost V 0 bases and J 5 bases, with 11 bases left between them. The CDR3 runs 15 residues. CDR3 bases: TGTGCCATCAGTGAGTCGAGTGGCGGGTATCAGCCCCAGCATTTT. Translated, it gives CAISESSGGYQPQHF.

This sequence joins TRBV27 and TRBJ2-1, with TRBD2 identical over 13 bases. Trimming removed 6 bases from V and 7 bases from J; junction bases left unmatched: 6. The CDR3 is 15 amino acids. Germline CDR1 and CDR2: MNHEY and SMNVEV (reference sequence). The CDR3 spells CASRAGTSGMNEQFF. The CDR3 coding sequence is TGTGCCAGCAGAGCCGGGACTAGCGGGATGAATGAGCAGTTCTTC.

V usage is TRBV5-4 and J usage is TRBJ2-7; 10 bases match TRBD2. Germline V CDR1 and CDR2: SGHNT, YYREEE (reference sequence). The CDR3 consists of 15 residues. After removal of 2 bases from V and 6 bases from J, the junction contained 8 bases not matched to a gene. The CDR3 loop reads CASSLPSGSAGEQYF. The CDR3 DNA follows: TGTGCCAGCAGCTTACCTAGCGGGAGCGCTGGCGAGCAGTACTTC.

This rearrangement joins TRBV7-2 to TRBJ1-4, with unresolved D. Germline CDR1 SGHTA, CDR2 FQGNSA. V shed 1 base and J shed 7 bases, with 10 bases lying between them. CDR3 length: 14 residues. CDR3 sequence (DNA): TGTGCCAGCAGCTTAGTTTCCGTCGGTGAAAAACTGTTTTTT. Protein sequence: CASSLVSVGEKLFF.

The CDR3 sequence: CASSPPQSGPPFGVNTEAFF. The CDR3, as DNA: TGTGCCAGCTCACCACCTCAGTCCGGACCTCCCTTCGGCGTGAACACTGAAGCTTTCTTT. The chain joins TRBV18 to TRBJ1-1; no reliable D call. The CDR3 runs to 20 residues. The ends were cut back, 0 bases at V and 0 bases at J, with 23 bases in the middle. Germline V CDR1 and CDR2: KGHSH, LQKENI. Based on the CDR3 plus reference TRBV18 and TRBJ1-1, the full variable domain is NAGVMQNPRHLVRRRGQEARLRCSPMKGHSHVYWYRQLPEEGLKFMVYLQKENIIDESGMPKERFSAEFPKEGPSILRIQQVVRGDSAAYFCASSPPQSGPPFGVNTEAFFGQGTRLTVV.

The V call is TRBV4-1, the J call TRBJ2-3; 10 bases agree with TRBD2. The CDR3 extends over 15 amino acids. The J segment lost 10 bases and the V segment lost 3 bases, leaving 10 bases of the junction unmatched. Germline V lookup: CDR1 MGHRA, CDR2 YSYEKL. The CDR3: CASSHSSSGGRPQYF. CDR3 in DNA: TGCGCCAGCAGCCATTCCTCTAGCGGGGGCAGGCCGCAGTATTTT.

The V call is TRBV13, the J call TRBJ2-7; the D gene is possibly TRBD1 (6 bases). Trimming removed 0 bases at V and 4 bases at J, with 7 bases between. The CDR3 loop spans 13 amino acids. CDR1 PRHDT and CDR2 FYEKMQ come from the germline V gene (reference sequence). The CDR3 region has the DNA TGTGCCAGCAGCTTAGGCCAGGGGTACGAGCAGTACTTC. This encodes CASSLGQGYEQYF.

The rearrangement links TRBV19 to TRBJ2-1; possible D gene TRBD2, 5 bases. The CDR3 runs 13 residues. Germline V gene data show CDR1 as LNHDA and CDR2 as SQIVND (reference sequence). Trimming took 1 base from V and 7 from J, leaving 8 bases between them. The chain's CDR3 is CASSIGGLNEQFF. In DNA form, the CDR3 reads TGTGCCAGTAGTATAGGCGGGCTAAATGAGCAGTTCTTC.